The 28 T cell receptor beta chains presented below share a single source sample, sequenced in a study of T cell repertoires in aging, cancer and after chemotherapy. TCR beta rearrangements were amplified from peripheral blood genomic DNA. Rearranged V-D-J TRB sequences were amplified with a mixed TRB-A/B primer pool. Using its own MiXCR run on the multiplex PCR reads, TCRdb lists one record per CDR3 protein. Of a few hundred distinct CDR3 sequences listed, about a quarter are singletons. The sequencing sample was made of blood. The receptor source for this set is a human donor with a blood cancer.

By share, this clonotype counts as large. The chain couples TRBV27 to TRBJ2-2; D unclear. With 1 base removed from V and 6 bases from J, the gap between germline ends came to 6 bases. The germline V gene has CDR1 MNHEY and CDR2 SMNVEV (reference sequence). The CDR3 covers 13 residues. CDR3: CASSLLGAGELFF. CDR3 DNA: TGTGCCAGCAGTTTATTAGGAGCCGGGGAGCTGTTTTTT.

By frequency in the sample, this clonotype is large (0.1 to 1%). The chain couples TRBV19 to TRBJ2-1; 7 bases map to TRBD2. The CDR3 spans 17 residues. V was clipped by 7 bases and J by 0 bases; unmatched bases: 12. Germline V lookup: CDR1 LNHDA, CDR2 SQIVND (reference sequence). The CDR3 DNA reads TGTGCCAGTAAGGGAGGGCCGAACCCTTCCTCCTACAATGAGCAGTTCTTC. Translation gives CASKGGPNPSSYNEQFF.

The chain uses TRBV20-1 and TRBJ1-1; no reliable D call. The CDR3 length is 13 residues. Per germline, CDR1 DFQATT and CDR2 SNEGSKA (reference sequence). Trimming shortened V by 3 bases and J by 0 bases, and 8 bases separated the two germline ends. CDR3 sequence reads: CSARGHMNTEAFF. The CDR3 DNA is TGCAGTGCTAGGGGCCATATGAACACTGAAGCTTTCTTT.

About this clonotype itself: This sequence may be a read error, since a much larger clone differs from it by one base. The chain employs TRBV5-6 and TRBJ1-2; 9 nucleotides align to TRBD1. Germline CDR1 is SGHDT and CDR2 is YYEEEE. CDR3 length: 16 residues. V shed 2 bases, J shed 4 bases, and the junction held 9 bases outside the gene matches. CDR3 nucleotides: TGTGCCAGCAGCTTTAGCCCCACAGGGGGCGTCTATGGCTACACCTTC. This translates into CASSFSPTGGVYGYTF.

This clonotype is termed large. J is TRBJ2-1 and V is TRBV29-1; 11 positions match TRBD1. Germline V gene sequence: CDR1 SQVTM, CDR2 ANQGSEA. The junction had 7 bases not matched to a gene; V was cut back by 6 bases and J by 6 bases. This CDR3 contains 14 residues. CDR3 sequence: CSVRGQGARNEQFF. CDR3 sequence (DNA): TGCAGCGTCCGTGGACAGGGGGCGCGCAATGAGCAGTTCTTC.

Judged by abundance, this clonotype is large. This sequence joins TRBV18 and TRBJ2-7, with TRBD1 identical over 7 bases. CDR3 length: 15 residues. CDR1 and CDR2 (germline): KGHSH, LQKENI. The J segment lost 0 bases and the V segment lost 3 bases, leaving 5 bases of the junction unmatched. CDR3 sequence: CASSPPTGNSYEQYF. As DNA, the CDR3 is TGTGCCAGCTCACCTCCGACAGGGAACTCCTACGAGCAGTACTTC. The full variable domain, completed using reference TRBV18 and TRBJ2-7, is NAGVMQNPRHLVRRRGQEARLRCSPMKGHSHVYWYRQLPEEGLKFMVYLQKENIIDESGMPKERFSAEFPKEGPSILRIQQVVRGDSAAYFCASSPPTGNSYEQYFGPGTRLTVT.

The chain joins TRBV6-4 to TRBJ1-2; TRBD1 aligns across 7 bases. V gave up 0 bases and J gave up 10 bases; unmatched junction bases: 11. The CDR3 runs to 15 residues. CDR1 and CDR2 from the germline V gene are MRHNA and SNTAGT. The DNA of the CDR3 is TGTGCCAGCAGTGACTCTTCGACAGGGCCCTATAACTACACCTTC. Amino acid sequence: CASSDSSTGPYNYTF.

In its sample, this clonotype ranks as large (0.1 to 1%). V gene TRBV19 combines with J gene TRBJ1-4; tentatively, D is TRBD1 (5 bases). Looked up from germline, CDR1 is LNHDA and CDR2 is SQIVND (reference sequence). This CDR3 region has 15 residues. The V and J ends lost 6 bases and 8 bases respectively, with 19 bases between them. The CDR3 DNA follows: TGTGCCAGTAGGCAGACGTGGGGGAGACCCGAAAAACTGTTTTTT. It specifies CASRQTWGRPEKLFF.

Judged by abundance, this clonotype is medium-sized. The V gene is TRBV5-1, the J gene TRBJ2-7; weak D call: TRBD2 (5 bases). Trimming stripped 1 base from V and 2 bases from J, with 10 bases between. The germline V gene has CDR1 SGHRS and CDR2 YFSETQ. The CDR3 is 14 residues long. The CDR3 nucleotides read TGCGCCAGCAGCTTGTCCGGGAACCCCTACGAGCAGTACTTC. Its translation: CASSLSGNPYEQYF.

This clonotype was counted a single time. The chain uses TRBV6-1 and TRBJ2-6, with no clear D. The germline CDR1 and CDR2 sequences are MNHNS and SASEGT. V lost 10 bases to trimming and J lost 4 bases, with 11 bases between them. This CDR3 has 13 amino acids. CDR3 nucleotides: TGTGCCACCCGCGCCCTGGGGGCCAACGTCCTGACTTTC. Translated: CATRALGANVLTF.

This clonotype is deemed medium-sized (0.01 to 0.1%). The chain employs TRBV7-2 and TRBJ1-5; perhaps TRBD1 as D (6 bases). CDR1 is SGHTA and CDR2 is FQGNSA in the germline V gene. CDR3 length: 14 amino acids. Trimming took off 4 bases at V and 6 bases at J, with 13 bases between the two ends. As DNA, the CDR3 is TGTGCCAGCAGCTGGAGCAGGGGAACTCAGCCCCAGCATTTT. This codes for CASSWSRGTQPQHF.

This clonotype ranks as medium-sized (0.01 to 0.1%). The chain links TRBV7-6 to TRBJ2-1, with 16 bases identical to TRBD2. This CDR3 has 20 amino acids. Germline V CDR1 and CDR2: SGHVS, FNYEAQ. J gave up 0 bases and V 5 bases, and 10 bases lay outside the gene matches. This chain's CDR3 is CASSGHGTSGGGISYNEQFF. The DNA for the CDR3 is TGTGCCAGCAGCGGGCACGGGACTAGCGGGGGGGGGATCTCCTACAATGAGCAGTTCTTC.

This chain connects TRBV30 to TRBJ2-2, with TRBD2 identical over 12 bases. The CDR3 consists of 15 residues. V lost 0 bases, J lost 5 bases, and 1 base stayed unmatched. Germline assignment: CDR1 GTSNPN and CDR2 SVGIG (reference sequence). CDR3: CAWSVGLAGTGELFF. DNA of the CDR3: TGTGCCTGGAGTGTAGGACTAGCGGGAACCGGGGAGCTGTTTTTT.

By share, this clonotype counts as large. In DNA, the CDR3 is TGTGCCAGCAGTTTAGCCTCTGGCTACACCTTC. As protein: CASSLASGYTF. The chain has TRBV28 and TRBJ1-2; no reliable D call. CDR3 size: 11 residues. CDR1 is MDHEN, CDR2 SYDVKM, per germline. Deletions cut 2 bases from V and 7 bases from J, with 5 bases between.

This clonotype was detected only a few times. The V and J genes are TRBV28 and TRBJ1-4, with TRBD1 identical over 9 bases. The CDR3 loop spans 15 amino acids. Germline loops: CDR1 MDHEN, CDR2 SYDVKM. V trimming: 6 bases; J trimming: 4 bases; junction bases outside the gene matches: 6. The CDR3 sequence is CASSRTGVYNEKLFF. The CDR3 DNA is TGTGCCAGCAGCCGGACAGGGGTCTATAATGAAAAACTGTTTTTT.

This clonotype is medium-sized by share. This sequence joins TRBV20-1 and TRBJ1-2, with D tentatively TRBD1 (6 bases). Germline V CDR1 and CDR2: DFQATT, SNEGSKA (reference sequence). V gave up 6 bases and J gave up 4 bases, with 24 bases separating them. The CDR3 loop spans 16 amino acids. The CDR3 is CSATGAAQGLGYGYTF. CDR3 bases: TGCAGTGCGACCGGCGCGGCCCAGGGGTTGGGCTATGGCTACACCTTC.

By frequency in the sample, this clonotype is medium-sized (0.01 to 0.1%). In DNA, the CDR3 is TGTGCCAGCAGCTTAATCGGCGGGACGAACTCCTACGAGCAGTACTTC. This sequence encodes CASSLIGGTNSYEQYF. The chain recombines TRBV7-9 with TRBJ2-7; TRBD2 might be the D (6 bases). Trimming took 2 bases from V and 0 from J, leaving 14 bases between them. The CDR3 runs to 16 residues. From germline, CDR1 is SEHNR and CDR2 FQNEAQ (reference sequence).

In its sample, this clonotype ranks as medium-sized (0.01 to 0.1%). V gene TRBV14 combines with J gene TRBJ2-7; D tentatively reads TRBD1 or TRBD2 (5 bases each). The CDR3 is 14 amino acids. Germline CDR1 reads SGHDN; CDR2 reads FVKESK. The ends were cut back, 5 bases at V and 2 bases at J, with 13 bases in the middle. CDR3 in amino acids: CASSGTDNPYEQYF. The CDR3, as DNA: TGTGCCAGCAGCGGGACCGATAACCCCTACGAGCAGTACTTC.

By share of the sample, this clonotype is large (0.1 to 1%). This rearrangement joins TRBV11-2 to TRBJ2-1; D may be TRBD1 (5 bases). Deletions cut 2 bases from V and 2 bases from J, with 7 bases between. The CDR3 covers 14 residues. Germline values: CDR1 SGHAT, CDR2 FQNNGV. The CDR3 loop is CASSLQGTYNEQFF. Here the CDR3 DNA reads TGTGCCAGCAGCTTACAGGGCACCTACAATGAGCAGTTCTTC.

This clonotype counts as large (0.1 to 1%). The V gene is TRBV6-1, the J gene TRBJ2-7; possibly TRBD1 or TRBD2 for D (5 bases each). The CDR3 is 14 amino acids. CDR1 and CDR2 from the germline V gene are MNHNS and SASEGT. The V gene lost 7 bases and the J gene lost 4 bases, with 17 bases spanning the gap. CDR3 bases: TGTGCCAGCACTCGTTGGGACCTTACGTACGAGCAGTACTTC. Residues: CASTRWDLTYEQYF.

The chain recombines TRBV29-1 with TRBJ2-7, with 7 bases that match TRBD2. V shed 7 bases, J shed 5 bases, and the junction held 11 bases outside the gene matches. Germline V gives CDR1 SQVTM, CDR2 ANQGSEA. CDR3 length: 13 amino acids. In nucleotides, the CDR3 is TGCAGCGCAGGACGTGGGAGGGGTGACGAGCAGTACTTC. It specifies CSAGRGRGDEQYF.

This clonotype is classed as medium-sized (0.01 to 0.1%). This chain connects TRBV7-9 to TRBJ2-4, with D possibly TRBD1 on 6 matching bases. The V end lost 5 bases, the J end lost 3 bases, and 14 bases lay between the germline ends. There are 15 residues in the CDR3. Germline values: CDR1 SEHNR, CDR2 FQNEAQ (reference sequence). The CDR3 bases are TGTGCCAGCAGCCTAGATTGGGACAACAAAAACATTCAGTACTTC. Its translation is CASSLDWDNKNIQYF. The entire variable domain, with the rest obtained from reference TRBV7-9 and TRBJ2-4, is as follows: DTGVSQNPRHKITKRGQNVTFRCDPISEHNRLYWYRQTLGQGPEFLTYFQNEAQLEKSRLLSDRFSAERPKGSFSTLEIQRTEQGDSAMYLCASSLDWDNKNIQYFGAGTRLSVL.

This chain uses TRBV10-3 with TRBJ2-5; D is unresolved. The V gene's germline CDR1 is ENHRY and CDR2 SYGVKD. V was shortened by 10 bases and J by 4 bases, with 19 bases between the two germline ends. The CDR3 consists of 14 residues. The CDR3 sequence: CATGPGTVRETQYF. The CDR3 region has the DNA TGTGCCACCGGTCCCGGCACGGTTCGAGAGACCCAGTACTTC.

The rearrangement joins TRBV6-5 to TRBJ2-7; 11 nucleotides agree with TRBD1. Germline values: CDR1 MNHEY, CDR2 SVGAGI. After removal of 11 bases from V and 5 bases from J, the junction contained 5 bases not matched to a gene. The length of the CDR3 is 12 residues. Here the CDR3 DNA reads TGTGCCTCGGGACAGGGGGGCAACGAGCAGTACTTC. Translation gives CASGQGGNEQYF.

This clonotype qualifies as large (0.1 to 1%). The chain employs TRBV28 and TRBJ1-2; D is unclear. This CDR3 region has 15 residues. Trimming removed 2 bases at V and 1 base at J, with 11 bases between. In germline, CDR1 is MDHEN, CDR2 SYDVKM. CDR3 sequence reads: CASSLGGTLNYGYTF. The CDR3 DNA reads TGTGCCAGCAGTTTAGGTGGCACCCTTAACTATGGCTACACCTTC.

This clonotype is judged medium-sized (0.01 to 0.1%). This chain joins TRBV20-1 and TRBJ2-2; no firm D call. This CDR3 comprises 16 residues. V gave up 3 bases and J gave up 1 base, with 15 bases separating them. From germline, CDR1 is DFQATT and CDR2 SNEGSKA (reference sequence). The CDR3 DNA reads TGCAGTGCTAGGACGAACGGACCCCAGAACACCGGGGAGCTGTTTTTT. This encodes CSARTNGPQNTGELFF.

This clonotype was detected only a few times. The chain uses TRBV20-1 and TRBJ2-1; 12 bases agree with TRBD2. The V gene's germline CDR1 is DFQATT and CDR2 SNEGSKA (reference sequence). The CDR3 runs to 16 residues. J was trimmed by 6 bases and V by 1 base; bases with no gene match: 7. The CDR3 DNA reads as TGCAGTGCTAGAGTTCTAGCGGGGGGGGGACTCAATGAGCAGTTCTTC. Its translation is CSARVLAGGGLNEQFF.

This clonotype is medium-sized (0.01 to 0.1%) within its sample. This chain connects TRBV5-6 to TRBJ2-7; 9 bases map to TRBD1. This CDR3 region has 16 residues. Trimming at V came to 0 bases and at J to 7 bases, leaving 11 bases not matched to a gene. Germline CDR1 SGHDT, CDR2 YYEEEE. This CDR3 reads CASSLDSDRGLREQYF. The CDR3 nucleotides are TGTGCCAGCAGCTTGGATTCGGACAGGGGACTTCGAGAGCAGTACTTC.